The TCR beta chain described here comes from a study of blood T cell repertoires in COVID-19. About the research overall: Acute-phase and convalescent COVID-19 samples originated in the United States, Italy and Spain. PBMCs, B-cell-depleted T cells, or T cells were the source of the cDNA or gDNA that made up the material.

In germline, CDR1 is GTSNPN, CDR2 SVGIG (reference sequence). The J segment lost 4 bases and the V segment lost 3 bases, leaving 6 bases of the junction unmatched. This CDR3 region has 14 residues. It was during active infection that Seattle patients were enrolled and then longitudinally followed. In the original analysis: Amplifying reference gene primers gave estimates of nucleated cell counts. Measured with immunoSEQ multiplex PCR; TCRdb has only the in-frame clones, and not every one. V, J and clone size reflect that table, while D and trimming were determined from the DNA. The table lists around 480,000 clones, around 89% of them singletons.

V gene TRBV30 combines with J gene TRBJ1-3; 7 bases match TRBD1. The source material was peripheral blood. This clonotype originated in a woman aged 50 to 65 with COVID-19, enrolled during active disease. DNA of the CDR3: TGTGCCTGGAGCCTAGGGGGCTGGGGAAACACCATATATTTT. This sequence encodes CAWSLGGWGNTIYF.